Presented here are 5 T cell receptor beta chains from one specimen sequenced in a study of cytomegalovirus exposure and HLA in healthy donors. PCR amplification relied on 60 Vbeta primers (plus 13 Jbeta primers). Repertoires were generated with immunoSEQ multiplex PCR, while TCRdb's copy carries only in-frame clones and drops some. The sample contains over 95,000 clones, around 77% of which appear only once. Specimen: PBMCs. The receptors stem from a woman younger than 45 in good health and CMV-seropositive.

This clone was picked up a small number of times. The CDR3 nucleotides are TGTGCCAGCAGCGTAGATCCGGGTCTCAACACTGAAGCTTTCTTT. This gives the protein CASSVDPGLNTEAFF. This chain uses TRBV9 with TRBJ1-1; D remains unclear. The V gene's germline CDR1 is SGDLS and CDR2 YYNGEE. The CDR3 runs to 15 residues. V was shortened by 0 bases and J by 2 bases, with 11 bases between the two germline ends.

CDR3 residues: CASSHDSSELFF. The CDR3 coding sequence is TGTGCCAGCAGCCACGACTCTAGCGAGCTGTTTTTT. This rearrangement joins TRBV6-5 to TRBJ2-2; a weak D match, TRBD2 (5 bases). The V gene's germline CDR1 is MNHEY and CDR2 SVGAGI. The germline V and J ends were trimmed by 6 bases and 11 bases, with 13 bases remaining between them. CDR3 size: 12 residues.

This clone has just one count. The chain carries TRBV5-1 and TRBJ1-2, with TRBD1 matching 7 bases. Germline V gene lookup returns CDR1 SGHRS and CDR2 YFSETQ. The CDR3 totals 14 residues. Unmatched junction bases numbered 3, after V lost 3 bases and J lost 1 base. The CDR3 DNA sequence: TGCGCCAGCAGCTCGGGACAGCTTAACTATGGCTACACCTTC. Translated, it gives CASSSGQLNYGYTF. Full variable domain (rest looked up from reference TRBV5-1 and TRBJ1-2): KAGVTQTPRYLIKTRGQQVTLSCSPISGHRSVSWYQQTPGQGLQFLFEYFSETQRNKGNFPGRFSGRQFSNSRSEMNVSTLELGDSALYLCASSSGQLNYGYTFGSGTRLTVV.

In nucleotides, the CDR3 is TGTGCCAGCAGCTCGGGGGTTACTAGCACAGATACGCAGTATTTT. Amino acid sequence: CASSSGVTSTDTQYF. The chain carries TRBV7-9 and TRBJ2-3, with D possibly TRBD2 on 6 matching bases. Germline values: CDR1 SEHNR, CDR2 FQNEAQ (reference sequence). The CDR3 extends over 15 amino acids. Trimming took off 4 bases at V and 0 bases at J, with 11 bases between the two ends.

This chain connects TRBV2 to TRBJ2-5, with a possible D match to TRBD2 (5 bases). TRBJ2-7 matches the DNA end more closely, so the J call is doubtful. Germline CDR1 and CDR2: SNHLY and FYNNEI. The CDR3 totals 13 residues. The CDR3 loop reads CASSRGPAGEQYF. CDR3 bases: TGTGCCAGCAGTAGAGGGCCGGCGGGCGAGCAGTACTTC.